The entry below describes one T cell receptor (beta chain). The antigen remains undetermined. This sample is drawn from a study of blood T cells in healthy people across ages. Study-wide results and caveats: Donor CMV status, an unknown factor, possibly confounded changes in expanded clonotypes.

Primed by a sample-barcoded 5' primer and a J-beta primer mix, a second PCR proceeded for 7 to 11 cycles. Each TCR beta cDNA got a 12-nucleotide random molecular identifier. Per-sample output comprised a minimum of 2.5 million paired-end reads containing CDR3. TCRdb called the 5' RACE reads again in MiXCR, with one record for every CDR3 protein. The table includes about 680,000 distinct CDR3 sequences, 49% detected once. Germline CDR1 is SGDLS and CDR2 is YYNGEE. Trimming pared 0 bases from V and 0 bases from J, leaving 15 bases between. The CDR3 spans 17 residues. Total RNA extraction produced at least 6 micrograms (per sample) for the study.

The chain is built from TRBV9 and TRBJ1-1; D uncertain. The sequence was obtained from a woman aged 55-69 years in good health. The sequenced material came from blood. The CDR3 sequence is CASSVGSWPAMNTEAFF. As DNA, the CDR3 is TGTGCCAGCAGCGTAGGGAGTTGGCCCGCGATGAACACTGAAGCTTTCTTT.